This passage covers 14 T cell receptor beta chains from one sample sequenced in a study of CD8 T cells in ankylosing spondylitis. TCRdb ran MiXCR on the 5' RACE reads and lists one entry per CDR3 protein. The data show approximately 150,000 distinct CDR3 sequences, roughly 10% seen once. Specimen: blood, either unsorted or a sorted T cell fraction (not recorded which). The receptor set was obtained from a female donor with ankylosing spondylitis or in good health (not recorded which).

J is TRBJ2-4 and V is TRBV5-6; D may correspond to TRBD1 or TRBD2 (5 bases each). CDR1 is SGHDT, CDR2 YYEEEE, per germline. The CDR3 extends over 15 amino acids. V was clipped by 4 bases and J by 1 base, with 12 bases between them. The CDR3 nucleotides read TGTGCCAGCAGCCCCACGGGGCCTGCCAAAAACATTCAGTACTTC. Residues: CASSPTGPAKNIQYF.

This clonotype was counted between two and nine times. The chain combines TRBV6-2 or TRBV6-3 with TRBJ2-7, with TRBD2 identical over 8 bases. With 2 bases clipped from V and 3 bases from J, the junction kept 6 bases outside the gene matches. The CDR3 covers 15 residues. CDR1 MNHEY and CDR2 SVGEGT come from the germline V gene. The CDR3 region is CASSYRQTSDYEQYF. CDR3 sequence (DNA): TGTGCCAGCAGTTACAGGCAGACTAGCGACTACGAGCAGTACTTC.

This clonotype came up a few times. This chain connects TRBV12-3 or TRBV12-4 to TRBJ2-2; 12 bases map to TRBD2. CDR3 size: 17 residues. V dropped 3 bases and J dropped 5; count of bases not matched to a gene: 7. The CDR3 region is CASSFPGLAGPTGELFF. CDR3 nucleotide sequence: TGTGCCAGCAGTTTCCCCGGACTAGCGGGACCGACCGGGGAGCTGTTTTTT.

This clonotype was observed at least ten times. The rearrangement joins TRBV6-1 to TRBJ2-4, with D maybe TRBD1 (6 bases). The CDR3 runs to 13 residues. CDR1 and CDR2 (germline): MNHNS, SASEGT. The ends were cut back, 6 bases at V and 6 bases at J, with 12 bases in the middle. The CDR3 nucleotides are TGTGCCAGCAGCTGGGGGCACGGAAACATTCAGTACTTC. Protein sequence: CASSWGHGNIQYF.

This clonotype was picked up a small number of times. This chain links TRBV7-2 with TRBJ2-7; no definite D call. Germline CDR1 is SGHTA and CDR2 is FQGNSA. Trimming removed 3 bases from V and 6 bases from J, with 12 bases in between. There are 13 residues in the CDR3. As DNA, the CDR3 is TGTGCCAGCAGCTTCTCAGACAAGGGCGAGCAGTACTTC. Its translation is CASSFSDKGEQYF.

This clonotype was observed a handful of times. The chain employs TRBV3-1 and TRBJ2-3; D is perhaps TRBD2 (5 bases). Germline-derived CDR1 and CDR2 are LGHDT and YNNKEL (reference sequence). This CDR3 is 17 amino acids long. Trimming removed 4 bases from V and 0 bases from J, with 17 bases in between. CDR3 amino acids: CASSPMPGSASTDTQYF. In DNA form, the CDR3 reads TGTGCCAGCAGCCCAATGCCGGGTAGCGCTAGCACAGATACGCAGTATTTT.

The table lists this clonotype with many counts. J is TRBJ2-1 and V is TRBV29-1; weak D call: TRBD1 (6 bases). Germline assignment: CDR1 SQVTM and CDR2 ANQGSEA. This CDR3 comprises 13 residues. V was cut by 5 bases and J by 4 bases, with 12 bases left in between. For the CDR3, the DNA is TGCAGCGTTCCCGGGACATCATACAATGAGCAGTTCTTC. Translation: CSVPGTSYNEQFF.

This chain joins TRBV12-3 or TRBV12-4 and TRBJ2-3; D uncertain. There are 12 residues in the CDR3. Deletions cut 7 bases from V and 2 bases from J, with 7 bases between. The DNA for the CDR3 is TGTGCCAGCACCTCCACCACAGATACGCAGTATTTT. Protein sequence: CASTSTTDTQYF.

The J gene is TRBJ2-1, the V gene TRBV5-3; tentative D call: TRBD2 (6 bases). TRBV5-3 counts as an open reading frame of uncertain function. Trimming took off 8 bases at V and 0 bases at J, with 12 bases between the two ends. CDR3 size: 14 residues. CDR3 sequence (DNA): TGTGCCAGGAGCCCCGGGGGCTCCTACAATGAGCAGTTCTTC. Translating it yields CARSPGGSYNEQFF.

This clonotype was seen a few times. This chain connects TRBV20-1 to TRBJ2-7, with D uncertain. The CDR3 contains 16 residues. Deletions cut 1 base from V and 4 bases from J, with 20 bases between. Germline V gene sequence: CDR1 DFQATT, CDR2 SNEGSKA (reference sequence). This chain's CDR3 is CSARGLVRSPSYEQYF. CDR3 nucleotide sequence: TGCAGTGCTAGAGGACTCGTTCGGTCCCCCTCTTACGAGCAGTACTTC.

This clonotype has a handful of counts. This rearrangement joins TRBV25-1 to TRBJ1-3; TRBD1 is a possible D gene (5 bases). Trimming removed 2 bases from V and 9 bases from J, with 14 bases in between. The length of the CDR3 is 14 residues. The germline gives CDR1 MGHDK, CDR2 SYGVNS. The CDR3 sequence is CASSESLLGGTIYF. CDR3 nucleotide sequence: TGTGCCAGCAGTGAAAGCCTCCTTGGGGGCACCATATATTTT.

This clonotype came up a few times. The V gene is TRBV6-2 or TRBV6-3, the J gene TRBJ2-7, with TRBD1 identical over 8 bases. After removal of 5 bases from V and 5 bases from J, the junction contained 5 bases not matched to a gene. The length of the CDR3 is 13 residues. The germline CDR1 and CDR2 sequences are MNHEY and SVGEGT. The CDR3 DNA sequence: TGTGCCAGCAGTGAGGACAGGGTCAACGAGCAGTACTTC. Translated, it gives CASSEDRVNEQYF.

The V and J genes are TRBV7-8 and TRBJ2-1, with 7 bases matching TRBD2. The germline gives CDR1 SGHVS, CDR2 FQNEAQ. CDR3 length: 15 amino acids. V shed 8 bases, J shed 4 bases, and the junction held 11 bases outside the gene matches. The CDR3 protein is CASGSPGGPYNEQFF. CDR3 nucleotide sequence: TGTGCCAGCGGCTCCCCGGGAGGTCCATACAATGAGCAGTTCTTC.

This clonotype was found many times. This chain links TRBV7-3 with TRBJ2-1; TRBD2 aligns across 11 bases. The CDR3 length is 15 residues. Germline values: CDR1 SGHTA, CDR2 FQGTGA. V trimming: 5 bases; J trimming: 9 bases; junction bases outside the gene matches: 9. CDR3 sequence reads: CASSPLAGGPGEQFF. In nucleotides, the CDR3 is TGTGCCAGCAGCCCCTTAGCGGGAGGGCCAGGTGAGCAGTTCTTC.